This T cell receptor beta chain was recovered during a study of cytomegalovirus exposure and HLA in healthy donors. General observations from the study: The likely origin of a cluster of highly shared sequence variants was a sequencing artifact.

With regard to this clone: The antigen remains undetermined.

Vbeta (60) and Jbeta (13) primers were used in the PCR. Data came from immunoSEQ multiplex PCR; TCRdb stores just in-frame clones and leaves some out. Altogether approximately 190,000 clones are present, 55% to 75% being singletons, with the ten largest covering 2.6%. Per the germline V gene, CDR1 is SGHKS and CDR2 is YYEKEE (reference sequence). V was pared by 0 bases and J by 4 bases, with 16 bases between. The CDR3 length is 16 residues. All the people who gave samples were healthy bone marrow donors. The chain couples TRBV5-5 to TRBJ1-2; D is unclear. This clonotype was sampled from a man aged 35-49 years in good health and CMV-seropositive. The sequenced sample consisted of PBMCs. The chain's CDR3 is CASSLDSPVSLYGYTF. The CDR3 nucleotides are TGTGCCAGCAGCTTGGATTCTCCGGTAAGCCTCTATGGCTACACCTTC.